This TCR beta chain was recorded in a study of shared clonotypes between healthy human individuals. As defined, naive CD8 cells were CD45RO-negative and positively selected for CCR7, with terminally differentiated effector memory CD45RA+ cells excluded. Points from the study as a whole: When compared with the clonotypes that were shared by all four sorted-subset donors, the non-shared clonotypes turned out to have lower generation probabilities. Across a few donors, naive CD4 shared 5% to 6%, naive CD8 more than 3%, memory CD4 roughly 2.4%, memory CD8 approximately 0.4%.

For this clone: Its antigen is still unknown.

Approximately 220 ng DNA, around 30,000 T cell genomes, went into each sorted-subset replicate PCR. Some clones are missing from TCRdb's copy, which holds only in-frame ones; the method was immunoSEQ multiplex PCR. The data contain around 2,000,000 clones, 93% of them singletons. This CDR3 has 14 residues. Germline assignment: CDR1 SEHNR and CDR2 FQNEAQ (reference sequence). V dropped 1 base and J dropped 6; count of bases not matched to a gene: 3. What was sequenced was naive CD8+ T cells from PBMCs. This receptor was obtained from a man between 18 and 35 years old in good health. Some clones in this sample may be carry-over from other donors' samples. The rearrangement links TRBV7-9 to TRBJ2-1; 7 nucleotides line up with TRBD2. CDR3 residues: CASSLGEGLNEQFF. The CDR3 DNA is TGTGCCAGCAGCTTAGGGGAGGGACTCAATGAGCAGTTCTTC.